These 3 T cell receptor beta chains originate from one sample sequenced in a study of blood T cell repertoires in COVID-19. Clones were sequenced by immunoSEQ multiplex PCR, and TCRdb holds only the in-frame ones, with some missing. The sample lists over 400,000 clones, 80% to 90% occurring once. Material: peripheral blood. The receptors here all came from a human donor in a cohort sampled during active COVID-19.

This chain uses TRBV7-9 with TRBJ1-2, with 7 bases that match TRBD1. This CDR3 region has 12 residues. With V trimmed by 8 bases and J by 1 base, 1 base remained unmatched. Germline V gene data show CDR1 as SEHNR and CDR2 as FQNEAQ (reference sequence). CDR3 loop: CASQGDNYGYTF. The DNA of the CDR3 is TGTGCCAGCCAGGGGGATAACTATGGCTACACCTTC. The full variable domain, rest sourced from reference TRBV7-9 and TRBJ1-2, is DTGVSQNPRHKITKRGQNVTFRCDPISEHNRLYWYRQTLGQGPEFLTYFQNEAQLEKSRLLSDRFSAERPKGSFSTLEIQRTEQGDSAMYLCASQGDNYGYTFGSGTRLTVV.

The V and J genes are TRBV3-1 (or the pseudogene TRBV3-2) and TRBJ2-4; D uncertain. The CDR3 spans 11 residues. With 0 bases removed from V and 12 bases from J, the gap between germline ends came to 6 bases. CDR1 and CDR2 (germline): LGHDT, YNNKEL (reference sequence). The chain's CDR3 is CASSQETSQYF. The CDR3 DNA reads TGTGCCAGCAGCCAAGAAACATCTCAGTACTTC.

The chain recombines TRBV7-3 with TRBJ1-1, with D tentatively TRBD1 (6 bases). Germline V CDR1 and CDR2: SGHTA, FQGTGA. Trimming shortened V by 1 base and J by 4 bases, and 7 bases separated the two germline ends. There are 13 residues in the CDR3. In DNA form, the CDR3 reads TGTGCCAGCAGCTTAATAGGGGGCACTGAAGCTTTCTTT. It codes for CASSLIGGTEAFF.